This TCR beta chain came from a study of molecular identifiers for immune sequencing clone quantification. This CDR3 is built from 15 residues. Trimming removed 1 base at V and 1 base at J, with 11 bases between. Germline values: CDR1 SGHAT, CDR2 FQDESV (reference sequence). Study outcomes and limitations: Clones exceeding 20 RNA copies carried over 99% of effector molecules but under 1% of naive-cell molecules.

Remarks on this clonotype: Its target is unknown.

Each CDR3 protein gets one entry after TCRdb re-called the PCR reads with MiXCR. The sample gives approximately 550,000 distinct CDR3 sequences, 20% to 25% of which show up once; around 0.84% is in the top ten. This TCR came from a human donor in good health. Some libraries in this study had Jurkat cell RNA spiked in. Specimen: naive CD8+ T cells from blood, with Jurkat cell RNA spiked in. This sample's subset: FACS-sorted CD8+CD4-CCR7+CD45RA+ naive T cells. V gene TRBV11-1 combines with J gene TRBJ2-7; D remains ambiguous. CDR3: CASSLDFAESYEQYF. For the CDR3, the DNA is TGTGCCAGCAGCTTAGATTTTGCGGAGTCCTACGAGCAGTACTTC.